This TCR beta chain is drawn from a study of CXCR3-negative and CXCR3-positive naive CD8 T cells. Every CD8+ T cell subset underwent triplicate sorting at more than 250,000 cells apiece. The CDR3 sequence is 12 residues long. UMI labels and 5' RACE were used to prepare the TRB cDNA libraries. TCRdb re-called the 5' RACE reads and shows each CDR3 protein once, DNA omitted. In total, the table holds about 40,000 distinct CDR3 sequences. The source material was memory CD8+ T cells from blood. The rearrangement uses TRBV12-3 or TRBV12-4 and TRBJ1-5; TCRdb's D call, TRBD1, is unchecked because there is no DNA. This clonotype was sampled from a human donor in good health. Some clones in this sample may be carry-over from other donors' samples. The CDR3 region is CASSQGDQPQHF.